Listed below are T cell receptor beta chains from one sample, sequenced in a study of identical twins. TCRdb recomputed calls from the 5' RACE reads with MiXCR, one row per CDR3 protein. The table records 550,000 to 700,000 distinct CDR3 sequences, less than 25% of them present only once. These data also featured in a second study, about T cells expressing NK-cell markers.

Sequenced material: PBMCs. The source of these receptors is a woman aged 18 to 35 in good health. Each CDR3 is given with its conserved first and last residue. D genes are given only for firm matches. The listing skips clone size in some rows; elsewhere it reads once, few, many or a size class.

J gene,clone size,D gene,V gene,CDR3 protein,CDR3 DNA
TRBJ2-3,.,.,TRBV24-1,CATSDARGYRTDTQYF,TGTGCCACCAGTGATGCTCGGGGGTACCGCACAGATACGCAGTATTTT
TRBJ1-2,.,.,TRBV10-3,CAISEGVANYGYTF,TGTGCCATCAGTGAGGGGGTTGCTAACTATGGCTACACCTTC
TRBJ2-2,few,TRBD1,TRBV7-2,CASSHGTAGELFF,TGTGCCAGCAGCCACGGGACAGCCGGGGAGCTGTTTTTT
TRBJ1-5,many,.,TRBV10-3,CAISDPGSQPQHF,TGTGCCATCAGTGACCCAGGCAGTCAGCCCCAGCATTTT
TRBJ1-5,.,.,TRBV30,CAWSVGEVQHF,TGTGCCTGGAGTGTAGGAGAAGTCCAGCATTTT
TRBJ2-3,many,.,TRBV20-1,CSARGGSTDTQYF,TGCAGTGCTAGAGGGGGAAGCACAGATACGCAGTATTTT
TRBJ2-7,.,TRBD2,TRBV5-1,CASRGGLVVEQYF,TGCGCCAGCAGAGGAGGACTAGTTGTCGAGCAGTACTTC
TRBJ2-3,.,TRBD1,TRBV12-3/TRBV12-4,CASTGTGRTDTQYF,TGTGCCAGCACCGGGACAGGACGCACAGATACGCAGTATTTT
TRBJ2-2,many,.,TRBV25-1,CASSEPRGDTGELFF,TGTGCCAGCAGTGAACCGAGAGGGGACACCGGGGAGCTGTTTTTT
TRBJ2-1,.,.,TRBV3-1,CASSEGLGYTYNEQFF,TGTGCCAGCAGCGAAGGGTTGGGGTATACCTACAATGAGCAGTTCTTC
TRBJ2-5,few,TRBD2,TRBV6-2/TRBV6-3,CASRGLAGVETQYF,TGTGCCAGCAGAGGACTAGCGGGAGTGGAGACCCAGTACTTC
TRBJ2-7,.,.,TRBV6-1,CASRVIPYEQYF,TGTGCCAGCAGGGTCATTCCCTACGAGCAGTACTTC
TRBJ2-1,.,TRBD2,TRBV29-1,CSVPPGGPGYEPFF,TGCAGCGTACCCCCGGGAGGGCCTGGCTATGAGCCGTTCTTC
TRBJ2-3,few,.,TRBV29-1,CSVDRLNYRKTDTQYF,TGCAGCGTTGACCGCTTGAACTACAGGAAAACAGATACGCAGTATTTT
TRBJ2-1,.,.,TRBV29-1,CSVLDNEQFF,TGCAGCGTGCTGGACAATGAGCAGTTCTTC
TRBJ2-7,.,.,TRBV12-3/TRBV12-4,CASSPRGDYEQYF,TGTGCCAGCAGTCCCCGAGGGGACTACGAGCAGTACTTC
TRBJ2-7,.,.,TRBV15,CATGVVSYEQYF,TGTGCCACCGGCGTAGTCAGCTACGAGCAGTACTTC
TRBJ2-3,.,TRBD2,TRBV4-2,CASSQVALAGVYTQYF,TGTGCCAGCAGCCAAGTCGCACTAGCGGGGGTGTATACGCAGTATTTT
TRBJ2-7,few,TRBD1,TRBV12-3/TRBV12-4,CASSFGTGHSYEQYF,TGTGCCAGCAGTTTTGGGACAGGGCACTCATACGAGCAGTACTTC
TRBJ1-2,few,.,TRBV14,CASSPRWRTANYGYTF,TGTGCCAGCAGCCCCCGGTGGCGGACAGCTAACTATGGCTACACCTTC
TRBJ2-7,many,TRBD1,TRBV20-1,CSAAQGGRSYEQYF,TGCAGTGCCGCACAGGGGGGAAGATCCTACGAGCAGTACTTC
TRBJ2-1,few,TRBD2,TRBV18,CASSPPLAGARNEQFF,TGTGCCAGCTCACCGCCTCTAGCGGGGGCCCGCAATGAGCAGTTCTTC
TRBJ2-4,.,.,TRBV7-2,CASRRSPQTGIQYF,TGTGCCAGCAGACGGTCCCCCCAAACAGGGATTCAGTACTTC
TRBJ2-1,.,.,TRBV27,CASSLTGHYNEQFF,TGTGCCAGCAGTTTGACAGGCCACTACAATGAGCAGTTCTTC
TRBJ2-7,.,.,TRBV6-1,CASSEKGGEVDEQYF,TGTGCCAGCAGTGAAAAGGGGGGGGAGGTCGACGAGCAGTACTTC
TRBJ2-7,few,.,TRBV4-1,CASSQGQGNSYEQYF,TGCGCCAGCAGCCAAGGGCAGGGGAACTCCTACGAGCAGTACTTC
TRBJ2-1,few,TRBD2,TRBV20-1,CSAALGLAGDGQFF,TGCAGTGCAGCCCTGGGGCTAGCGGGGGACGGGCAGTTCTTC
TRBJ2-7,few,.,TRBV29-1,CSVEDALRGEQYF,TGCAGCGTTGAAGACGCCCTGAGAGGGGAGCAGTACTTC
TRBJ2-5,few,TRBD2,TRBV20-1,CSASAGGNLQETQYF,TGCAGTGCTAGTGCGGGAGGGAACCTACAAGAGACCCAGTACTTC
TRBJ2-1,few,.,TRBV29-1,CSVFQLNNEQFF,TGCAGCGTATTCCAGCTAAACAATGAGCAGTTCTTC
TRBJ2-1,.,TRBD2,TRBV7-9,CASSAAGTSGANEQFF,TGTGCCAGCAGCGCAGCCGGGACTAGCGGCGCCAATGAGCAGTTCTTC
TRBJ2-1,few,.,TRBV10-2,CASSESITGNEQFF,TGCGCCAGCAGTGAGTCGATCACGGGCAATGAGCAGTTCTTC
TRBJ2-1,.,TRBD1,TRBV5-1,CASSWGWTGYSNEQFF,TGCGCCAGCAGCTGGGGTTGGACAGGGTACAGCAATGAGCAGTTCTTC
TRBJ2-3,.,.,TRBV4-2,CASSQEGGRRGDTQYF,TGTGCCAGCAGCCAAGAAGGGGGGAGGCGGGGAGATACGCAGTATTTT
TRBJ2-5,few,.,TRBV15,CATSRSTQPQYF,TGTGCCACCAGCAGATCGACCCAGCCCCAGTACTTC
TRBJ2-5,few,TRBD1,TRBV7-9,CASSATGVTETQYF,TGTGCCAGCAGCGCAACAGGGGTAACGGAGACCCAGTACTTC
TRBJ2-7,few,.,TRBV5-6,CASSLASSTEQYF,TGTGCCAGCAGCTTGGCGTCCTCCACCGAGCAGTACTTC
TRBJ1-2,few,.,TRBV25-1,CASSISGSGGYTF,TGTGCCAGCAGTATATCCGGGTCTGGAGGCTACACCTTC
TRBJ2-4,many,TRBD1,TRBV27,CASRYRGRSDIQYF,TGTGCCAGCAGATACAGGGGGCGATCGGACATTCAGTACTTC
TRBJ2-7,few,.,TRBV5-1,CASRELSETYEQYF,TGCGCCAGCAGGGAGCTAAGTGAAACCTACGAGCAGTACTTC
TRBJ2-1,.,TRBD1,TRBV5-1,CASSYTPGQDYNEQFF,TGCGCCAGCAGTTACACCCCGGGACAGGACTACAATGAGCAGTTCTTC
TRBJ2-1,many,TRBD2,TRBV20-1,CSVVAGGSYNEQFF,TGCAGTGTTGTAGCGGGAGGGTCCTACAATGAGCAGTTCTTC
TRBJ2-5,.,.,TRBV25-1,CASSELATSQETQYF,TGTGCCAGCAGTGAATTGGCGACCAGCCAAGAGACCCAGTACTTC
TRBJ2-3,few,.,TRBV5-1,CASSPPILIGTQYF,TGCGCCAGCAGCCCCCCGATCTTAATCGGTACGCAGTATTTT
TRBJ2-7,few,TRBD2,TRBV20-1,CSAYTGLGYEQYF,TGCAGTGCTTATACGGGACTAGGCTACGAGCAGTACTTC
TRBJ2-1,.,.,TRBV11-2,CASRRLFRGGEQFF,TGTGCCAGCAGACGTTTATTCAGGGGGGGTGAGCAGTTCTTC
TRBJ2-3,.,.,TRBV20-1,CCARDPYGQSTDTQYF,TGCTGTGCTAGAGATCCCTATGGGCAGAGCACAGATACGCAGTATTTT
TRBJ1-1,many,.,TRBV12-3/TRBV12-4,CASTPTLGAGNTEAFF,TGTGCCAGCACCCCAACGCTGGGGGCGGGGAACACTGAAGCTTTCTTT
TRBJ2-2,few,.,TRBV3-1,CASSQWDGELFF,TGTGCCAGCAGCCAGTGGGACGGGGAGCTGTTTTTT
TRBJ2-7,.,.,TRBV5-1,CASSHLGGEQYF,TGCGCCAGCAGCCACCTGGGGGGTGAGCAGTACTTC
TRBJ2-5,.,.,TRBV20-1,CSARDGRSSQETQYF,TGCAGTGCTAGGGACGGCCGTTCATCTCAAGAGACCCAGTACTTC
TRBJ1-1,few,.,TRBV6-1,CASSLLSRGRFPAFF,TGTGCCAGCAGCCTCCTGAGCAGGGGTCGTTTTCCAGCTTTCTTT